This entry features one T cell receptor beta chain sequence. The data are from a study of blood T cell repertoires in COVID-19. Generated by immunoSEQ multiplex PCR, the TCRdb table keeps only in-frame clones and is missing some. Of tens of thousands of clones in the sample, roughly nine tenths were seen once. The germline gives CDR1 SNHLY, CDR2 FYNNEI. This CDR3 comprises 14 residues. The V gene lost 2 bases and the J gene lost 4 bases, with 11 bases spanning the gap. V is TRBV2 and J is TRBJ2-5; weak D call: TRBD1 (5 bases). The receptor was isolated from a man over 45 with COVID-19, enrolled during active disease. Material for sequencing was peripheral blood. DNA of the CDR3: TGTGCCAGCAGTGAATCCGTGGGGCGAGAGACCCAGTACTTC. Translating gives CASSESVGRETQYF.